This TCR beta chain appears in the sequencing data of a study of lymphopenia after photon versus proton radiotherapy (dated by TCRdb to the late 2010s). Describing the broader study: In patients with gastrointestinal tumors who developed high-grade lymphopenia, the study compared the immunological effects of photon radiation therapy with those of proton radiation therapy. The 20 patients in the cohort had gastrointestinal tumors, were treated with either photon or proton therapy, and subsequently developed lymphopenia. The study was designed to characterize how the impact on the immune system differs between the two radiation modalities. Study-wide conclusions, independent of this receptor: The survival association was examined only in patients who died, and the authors described better survival with proton therapy as a possibility, not as a demonstrated result. Across the cohort, a larger post-nadir drop in TCR diversity was inversely correlated with overall survival time among patients who died. During treatment, patients who received proton therapy stayed relatively stable, whereas patients who received photon therapy lost naive T cells and TCR diversity and gained effector/memory populations. After the lymphocyte count nadir, photon-treated repertoires showed oligoclonal expansion, especially of CD8+ Temra cells, which drove the drop in diversity.

Receptor libraries were prepared by the immunoSEQ multiplex PCR assay. Deep sequencing of rearranged TCR beta loci, alongside multiparametric flow cytometry, was used to profile T cell repertoires. TCRdb obtained this table from immuneACCESS and retained in-frame rearrangements with V and J assigned. These tables miss some clones; where compared with another copy, unresolved V genes account for less than half of the shortfall, and the remainder is unexplained. The table for this sample lists around 31,000 clones; 85% to 90% of them were counted only once. The ten largest account for 5% to 8.5% of the sample. The CDR3 goes from the cysteine to the phenylalanine over 12 residues. The read is trimmed to its CDR3 DNA, 36 bases read in frame from base 1. CDR1 and CDR2 are drawn from the germline V gene: SGHDT, YYEEEE. Trimming at the junction amounts to 2 bases on V and 0 bases on J, and the germline ends lie 3 bases apart.

As concerns this clone: The specificity of this receptor is unknown. No base-level quality is on record; no much larger clone is a single base apart.

The material was peripheral blood, obtained from a patient treated with proton-based radiotherapy. The TCR sequence derives from a woman aged 70-85 years with pancreatic cancer. Some clones in this sample may be carry-over from other donors' samples. The chain was built from TRBV5-6 and TRBJ2-7; the D gene lacks a confident call. The bases read TGTGCCAGCAGCTTAAGCTCCTACGAGCAGTACTTC. Its product reads: CASSLSSYEQYF.